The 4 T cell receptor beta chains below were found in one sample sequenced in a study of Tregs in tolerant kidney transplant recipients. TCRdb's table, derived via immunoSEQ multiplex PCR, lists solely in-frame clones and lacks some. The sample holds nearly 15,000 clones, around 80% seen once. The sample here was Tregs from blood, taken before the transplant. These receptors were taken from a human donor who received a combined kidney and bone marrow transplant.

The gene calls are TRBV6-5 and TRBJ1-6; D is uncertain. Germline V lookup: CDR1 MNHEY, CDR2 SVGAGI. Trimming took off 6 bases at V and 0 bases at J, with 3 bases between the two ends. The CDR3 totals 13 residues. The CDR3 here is CASRSSYNSPLHF. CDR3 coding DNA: TGTGCCAGCAGGAGCTCCTATAATTCACCCCTCCACTTT.

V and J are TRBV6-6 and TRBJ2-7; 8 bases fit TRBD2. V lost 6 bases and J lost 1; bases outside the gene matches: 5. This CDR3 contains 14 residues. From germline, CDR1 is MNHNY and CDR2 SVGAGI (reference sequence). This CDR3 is CASSATSGSYEQYF. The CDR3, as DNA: TGTGCCAGCAGCGCTACTAGCGGATCCTACGAGCAGTACTTC.

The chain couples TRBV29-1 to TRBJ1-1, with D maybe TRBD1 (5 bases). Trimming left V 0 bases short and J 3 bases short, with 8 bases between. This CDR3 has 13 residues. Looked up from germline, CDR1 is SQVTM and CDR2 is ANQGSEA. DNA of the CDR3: TGCAGCGTTGAAGACGGGGGGGACACTGAAGCTTTCTTT. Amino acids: CSVEDGGDTEAFF.

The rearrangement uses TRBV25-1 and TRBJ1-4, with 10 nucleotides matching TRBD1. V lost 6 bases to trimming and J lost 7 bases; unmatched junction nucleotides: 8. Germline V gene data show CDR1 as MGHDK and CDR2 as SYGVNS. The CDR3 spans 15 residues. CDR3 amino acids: CASSPRQGAGEKLFF. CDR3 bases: TGTGCCAGCAGCCCCCGACAGGGGGCTGGTGAAAAACTGTTTTTT.